This T cell receptor (beta chain) was obtained from a study of post-analysis software for immune sequencing data. Study-wide context: The cohort encompassed relapsing-remitting, secondary progressive and progressive-relapsing multiple sclerosis disease courses. General study points: Controls showed lower frequencies than patients for 4 or 5 TRBV segments, and TRBV5-6, TRBV5-1 and TRBV20-1 were among these. Compared with controls, patients showed significantly lower normalized Chao1 diversity. Samples made in the same batch grouped tightly together by F measure.

Unique molecular identifiers featured in each of the TCR beta cDNA libraries. Out of about 0.9 to 10 million T cells, 470,000 or so cDNA molecules were generated. MiXCR was run by TCRdb on the PCR reads, yielding one entry per CDR3 protein. Among 650,000 to 850,000 distinct CDR3 sequences, approximately 53% were seen once, and the ten largest hold under 6%. Germline CDR1 SQVTM, CDR2 ANQGSEA. The V and J ends lost 5 bases and 4 bases, in that order; junction bases with no gene match: 12. The CDR3 runs to 15 residues. Of note for this clonotype: Its antigen is not identified.

This receptor was taken from a girl under 18 with multiple sclerosis. Sequenced material: blood. The chain links TRBV29-1 to TRBJ2-5; 8 nucleotides agree with TRBD2. CDR3 sequence (DNA): TGCAGCGTTTGGGGCTTGGCGGGGGGTTCAGAGACCCAGTACTTC. Protein sequence: CSVWGLAGGSETQYF.